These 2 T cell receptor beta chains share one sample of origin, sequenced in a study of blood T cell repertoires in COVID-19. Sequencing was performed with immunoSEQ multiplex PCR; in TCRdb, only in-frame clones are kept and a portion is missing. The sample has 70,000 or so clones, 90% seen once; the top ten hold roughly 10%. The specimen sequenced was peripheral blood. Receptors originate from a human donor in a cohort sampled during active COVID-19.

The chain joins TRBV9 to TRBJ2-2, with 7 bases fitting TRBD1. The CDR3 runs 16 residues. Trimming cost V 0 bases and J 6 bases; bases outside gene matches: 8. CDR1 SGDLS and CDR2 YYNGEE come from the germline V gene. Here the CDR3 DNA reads TGTGCCAGCAGCGTAGATATCCGACAGGGTGCCGGGGAGCTGTTTTTT. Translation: CASSVDIRQGAGELFF.

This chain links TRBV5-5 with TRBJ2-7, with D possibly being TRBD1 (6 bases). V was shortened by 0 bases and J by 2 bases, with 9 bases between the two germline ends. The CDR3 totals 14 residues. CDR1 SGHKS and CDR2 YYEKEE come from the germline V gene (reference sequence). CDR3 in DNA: TGTGCCAGCAGCTTGGGGCAGGGGCCCTACGAGCAGTACTTC. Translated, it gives CASSLGQGPYEQYF.